The next 20 T cell receptor beta chains were all read from a single sample in a study of TIL therapy for anti-PD-1-resistant metastatic lung cancer. This was the immunoSEQ v3 assay. Clones were sequenced by immunoSEQ multiplex PCR, and TCRdb holds only the in-frame ones, with some missing. The profile shows 54,000 or so clones, around 87% of them singletons. Described time point: pre-treatment sample, taken before nivolumab and TIL therapy. Source: blood, taken at baseline. The receptor source for this set is a person aged 25 to 85 with non-small cell lung cancer.

The rearrangement uses TRBV7-9 and TRBJ2-7; 8 positions agree with TRBD2. Germline V gene lookup returns CDR1 SEHNR and CDR2 FQNEAQ (reference sequence). This CDR3 spans 14 amino acids. J was trimmed by 2 bases and V by 1 base; bases with no gene match: 1. The DNA for the CDR3 is TGTGCCAGCAGCTTAGAGCGGGGGACCTACGAGCAGTACTTC. Protein sequence: CASSLERGTYEQYF.

The genes are TRBV19 and TRBJ2-1, with D possibly being TRBD1 or TRBD2 (6 bases each). The germline V gene has CDR1 LNHDA and CDR2 SQIVND (reference sequence). V lost 5 bases and J lost 0, with 20 bases in between. CDR3 length: 18 residues. DNA for the CDR3: TGTGCCAGTAGTGGAACTCCGCTGGGGGGCACCTCCTACAATGAGCAGTTCTTC. Translated: CASSGTPLGGTSYNEQFF.

V is TRBV28 and J is TRBJ1-5; unclear D gene. The germline gives CDR1 MDHEN, CDR2 SYDVKM. V lost 6 bases and J 0 bases, leaving 3 bases between the germline ends. There are 12 residues in the CDR3. The CDR3 reads CASRTSNQPQHF. As DNA, the CDR3 is TGTGCCAGCAGAACTAGCAATCAGCCCCAGCATTTT.

V is TRBV9 and J is TRBJ1-4, with TRBD1 as a possible D gene (5 bases). V gave up 7 bases and J gave up 0 bases, with 13 bases separating them. CDR3 size: 15 residues. Per the germline V gene, CDR1 is SGDLS and CDR2 is YYNGEE. As DNA, the CDR3 is TGTGCCAGCCGAGTGACGGGGCCAACTAATGAAAAACTGTTTTTT. This gives the protein CASRVTGPTNEKLFF. The complete variable domain, with remaining parts taken from reference TRBV9 and TRBJ1-4, reads DSGVTQTPKHLITATGQRVTLRCSPRSGDLSVYWYQQSLDQGLQFLIQYYNGEERAKGNILERFSAQQFPDLHSELNLSSLELGDSALYFCASRVTGPTNEKLFFGSGTQLSVL.

This clone was observed a single time. The chain recombines TRBV4-1 with TRBJ2-7; perhaps TRBD1 as D (5 bases). The CDR3 contains 15 residues. The V gene's germline CDR1 is MGHRA and CDR2 YSYEKL. With 1 base removed from V and 3 bases from J, the gap between germline ends came to 13 bases. The CDR3 loop reads CASSQVWQGGYEQYF. The DNA of the CDR3 is TGCGCCAGCAGCCAAGTGTGGCAGGGCGGCTACGAGCAGTACTTC.

The chain is built from TRBV2 and TRBJ1-1, with D possibly matching TRBD1 (5 bases). Trimming removed 3 bases at V and 3 bases at J, with 14 bases between. Germline CDR1 is SNHLY and CDR2 is FYNNEI. CDR3 size: 15 residues. CDR3 amino acids: CASSEGRALDTEAFF. The DNA for the CDR3 is TGTGCCAGCAGTGAGGGCAGGGCCCTGGACACTGAAGCTTTCTTT.

The chain links TRBV5-6 to TRBJ1-5; D perhaps matches TRBD1 (6 bases). This CDR3 is 18 amino acids long. The germline V and J ends were trimmed by 3 bases and 0 bases, with 19 bases remaining between them. Germline loops: CDR1 SGHDT, CDR2 YYEEEE. CDR3 sequence reads: CASSYWGGATYSNQPQHF. CDR3 nucleotide sequence: TGTGCCAGCAGCTACTGGGGGGGGGCAACCTATAGCAATCAGCCCCAGCATTTT.

The V call is TRBV5-1, the J call TRBJ1-3; D is undetermined. There are 14 residues in the CDR3. V was trimmed by 3 bases and J by 4 bases, leaving 11 bases between them. Germline values: CDR1 SGHRS, CDR2 YFSETQ. This chain's CDR3 is CASSYDLGGNTIYF. CDR3 coding DNA: TGCGCCAGCAGCTACGATTTGGGGGGAAACACCATATATTTT. Complete variable domain (other parts from reference TRBV5-1 and TRBJ1-3): KAGVTQTPRYLIKTRGQQVTLSCSPISGHRSVSWYQQTPGQGLQFLFEYFSETQRNKGNFPGRFSGRQFSNSRSEMNVSTLELGDSALYLCASSYDLGGNTIYFGEGSWLTVV.

The genes are TRBV6-2 or TRBV6-3 and TRBJ1-1; 9 bases agree with TRBD1. The CDR3 extends over 13 amino acids. From germline, CDR1 is MNHEY and CDR2 SVGEGT. The trim removed 5 bases at V and 11 bases at J, leaving 9 bases unmatched. For the CDR3, the DNA is TGTGCCAGCAGTCAGATACCGGGACAGGGTGCTTTCTTT. It yields the protein CASSQIPGQGAFF.

The chain joins TRBV5-1 to TRBJ2-1, with D possibly TRBD1 on 6 matching bases. Trimming cost V 6 bases and J 5 bases, with 9 bases left between them. The CDR3 has 12 residues. Germline CDR1 reads SGHRS; CDR2 reads YFSETQ. The CDR3 loop is CASTDSHNEQFF. CDR3 in DNA: TGCGCCAGCACGGACAGCCACAATGAGCAGTTCTTC.

The chain carries TRBV7-8 and TRBJ2-1; 16 nucleotides line up with TRBD2. The CDR3 consists of 24 residues. Trimming took 5 bases from V and 0 from J; bases not matched to a gene: 22. Germline lookup yields CDR1 SGHVS and CDR2 FQNEAQ. The CDR3 region is CASSREPGQGGTSGRANSYNEQFF. DNA for the CDR3: TGTGCCAGCAGCCGAGAACCGGGACAGGGGGGGACTAGCGGGAGGGCCAACTCCTACAATGAGCAGTTCTTC.

The rearrangement uses TRBV4-1 and TRBJ1-5; unclear D gene. The CDR3 has 15 residues. Between the trimmed V and J ends, which lost 0 bases and 2 bases, there was a span of 8 bases. Germline-derived CDR1 and CDR2 are MGHRA and YSYEKL. CDR3 DNA: TGCGCCAGCAGCCAAGAGTGGGGAGGCAATCAGCCCCAGCATTTT. Amino acid sequence: CASSQEWGGNQPQHF.

V gene TRBV10-3 combines with J gene TRBJ2-1; D uncertain. CDR3 length: 15 residues. Germline V lookup: CDR1 ENHRY, CDR2 SYGVKD. V was cut by 4 bases and J by 0 bases, with 10 bases left in between. The CDR3 loop is CAISAGASSYNEQFF. The CDR3 bases are TGTGCCATCAGTGCGGGTGCAAGCTCCTACAATGAGCAGTTCTTC.

This rearrangement joins TRBV24-1 to TRBJ2-1, with 8 bases identical to TRBD1. Germline V gene sequence: CDR1 KGHDR, CDR2 SFDVKD. V lost 4 bases, J lost 1 base, and 2 bases stayed unmatched. CDR3 length: 15 residues. The CDR3 reads CATSDTGGSYNEQFF. The CDR3 region has the DNA TGTGCCACCAGTGACACAGGGGGGTCCTACAATGAGCAGTTCTTC.

The chain links TRBV7-9 to TRBJ1-4, with 9 bases lining up with TRBD1. The germline V gene encodes CDR1 SEHNR and CDR2 FQNEAQ (reference sequence). The CDR3 loop spans 17 amino acids. V shed 5 bases, J shed 4 bases, and the junction held 11 bases outside the gene matches. CDR3 nucleotide sequence: TGTGCCAGCAGCACGGACAGGGGCTCCGTCATTAATGAAAAACTGTTTTTT. Encoded protein: CASSTDRGSVINEKLFF.

J is TRBJ1-2 and V is TRBV9; unclear D gene. The V gene's germline CDR1 is SGDLS and CDR2 YYNGEE. The CDR3 has 9 residues. V lost 7 bases and J lost 7, with 5 bases in between. CDR3 coding DNA: TGTGCCAGCGGGCCTGGCTACACCTTC. Its translation is CASGPGYTF.

This chain connects TRBV6-6 to TRBJ2-1; D could derive from TRBD1 or TRBD2 (7 bases each). Germline loops: CDR1 MNHNY, CDR2 SVGAGI (reference sequence). There are 16 residues in the CDR3. Deletions cut 6 bases from V and 7 bases from J, with 22 bases between. CDR3 amino acids: CASSQGEPRGGNEQFF. CDR3 coding DNA: TGTGCCAGCAGCCAGGGGGAGCCCCGGGGAGGGAATGAGCAGTTCTTC.

This clone has just one count. This chain links TRBV3-1 (or the pseudogene TRBV3-2) with TRBJ1-2; D gene unclear. V was shortened by 0 bases and J by 2 bases, with 10 bases between the two germline ends. The CDR3 runs to 15 residues. Germline V gene sequence: CDR1 LGHDT, CDR2 YNNKEL (reference sequence). The chain's CDR3 is CASSQEVVGNYGYTF. For the CDR3, the DNA is TGTGCCAGCAGCCAAGAGGTCGTAGGGAACTATGGCTACACCTTC.

The gene calls are TRBV19 and TRBJ1-1, with TRBD1 matching 10 bases. V was pared by 5 bases and J by 7 bases, with 10 bases of the junction left unmatched. Germline V gene lookup returns CDR1 LNHDA and CDR2 SQIVND (reference sequence). CDR3 size: 15 residues. The CDR3 protein is CASSPPDRGPDEAFF. CDR3 nucleotides: TGTGCCAGTAGTCCGCCCGACAGGGGGCCAGATGAAGCTTTCTTT.

The chain carries TRBV9 and TRBJ1-3; D uncertain. The CDR3 is made up of 15 amino acids. The V gene lost 2 bases and the J gene lost 2 bases, with 11 bases spanning the gap. Germline-derived CDR1 and CDR2 are SGDLS and YYNGEE. The CDR3 DNA is TGTGCCAGCAGCGTTGCCCCTGGACCTGGAAACACCATATATTTT. Its translation is CASSVAPGPGNTIYF.